The 10 T cell receptor beta chains below all came from one sample that was sequenced in a study of shared clonotypes between healthy human individuals. Measured with immunoSEQ multiplex PCR; TCRdb has only the in-frame clones, and not every one. The sample lists about 510,000 clones, approximately 85% occurring once. The sequenced sample consisted of PBMCs. These TCRs come from a woman in her forties in good health. Some clones in this sample may be carry-over from other donors' samples.

The chain combines TRBV11-2 with TRBJ2-7, with a possible D match to TRBD2 (5 bases). V was cut by 0 bases and J by 6 bases, with 12 bases left in between. The CDR3 contains 14 residues. Looked up from germline, CDR1 is SGHAT and CDR2 is FQNNGV. Here the CDR3 reads CASSLDRNSVEQYF. CDR3 sequence (DNA): TGTGCCAGCAGCTTAGATCGAAATAGCGTCGAGCAGTACTTC.

J is TRBJ1-5 and V is TRBV5-6, with 9 bases matching TRBD1. The V and J ends lost 4 bases and 3 bases, in that order; junction bases with no gene match: 5. Germline V CDR1 and CDR2: SGHDT, YYEEEE. CDR3 size: 15 residues. CDR3 in DNA: TGTGCCAGCAGCCCCGGACAGGGGCCCAATCAGCCCCAGCATTTT. Encoded protein: CASSPGQGPNQPQHF.

The chain joins TRBV7-3 to TRBJ2-3, with D uncertain. The CDR3 spans 13 residues. Germline V lookup: CDR1 SGHTA, CDR2 FQGTGA. Trimming removed 5 bases from V and 1 base from J, with 7 bases in between. Here the CDR3 DNA reads TGTGCCAGCAGCACCACCGGCACAGATACGCAGTATTTT. Protein product: CASSTTGTDTQYF.

The chain has TRBV28 and TRBJ2-5; TRBD2 matches 7 bases. Losses at the gene ends were 3 bases for V and 5 bases for J; bases not matched to a gene: 12. Per the germline V gene, CDR1 is MDHEN and CDR2 is SYDVKM. This CDR3 is built from 16 residues. The CDR3 here is CASSLAGAAVQETQYF. In DNA, the CDR3 is TGTGCCAGCAGTTTGGCGGGAGCGGCCGTACAGGAGACCCAGTACTTC.

Concerning this clone itself: The sample holds other DNA sequences that translate to the same CDR3. CDR3 sequence (DNA): TGCGCCAGCAGCGAGGACCTTTATGGCTACACCTTC. Its protein product is CASSEDLYGYTF. The chain links TRBV5-1 to TRBJ1-2; D is undetermined. This CDR3 contains 12 residues. Germline V gene data show CDR1 as SGHRS and CDR2 as YFSETQ. The V end was cut by 4 bases, the J end by 5 bases, with 9 bases between.

The chain combines TRBV28 with TRBJ2-7, with 7 bases that match TRBD1. This CDR3 has 14 residues. Trimming at V came to 8 bases and at J to 9 bases, leaving 16 bases not matched to a gene. Germline values: CDR1 MDHEN, CDR2 SYDVKM. CDR3 in amino acids: CASGLGQVTVGQYF. In DNA, the CDR3 is TGTGCCAGCGGATTAGGACAGGTTACGGTAGGGCAGTACTTC. Combining the CDR3 with reference TRBV28 and TRBJ2-7 gives the whole variable domain DVKVTQSSRYLVKRTGEKVFLECVQDMDHENMFWYRQDPGLGLRLIYFSYDVKMKEKGDIPEGYSVSREKKERFSLILESASTNQTSMYLCASGLGQVTVGQYFGPGTRLTVT.

The rearrangement links TRBV10-1 to TRBJ1-2; maybe TRBD1 (5 bases). Deletions cut 0 bases from V and 6 bases from J, with 8 bases between. This CDR3 spans 13 amino acids. Germline assignment: CDR1 WNHNN and CDR2 SYGVQD (reference sequence). The CDR3 loop is CASSESIRDGYTF. CDR3 sequence (DNA): TGCGCCAGCAGTGAGTCTATCAGGGATGGCTACACCTTC.

V is TRBV19 and J is TRBJ2-6, with 10 bases matching TRBD1. The CDR3 contains 18 residues. V lost 6 bases and J lost 0; bases outside the gene matches: 8. Germline loops: CDR1 LNHDA, CDR2 SQIVND (reference sequence). The CDR3 sequence is CASRPGTGVPSGANVLTF. CDR3 coding DNA: TGTGCCAGTAGGCCCGGGACAGGGGTTCCCTCTGGGGCCAACGTCCTGACTTTC.

In its sample, this clone was seen once. V is TRBV6-1 and J is TRBJ2-7; 11 positions match TRBD2. Trimming at V came to 1 base and at J to 5 bases, leaving 7 bases not matched to a gene. CDR3 length: 16 residues. Germline V gives CDR1 MNHNS, CDR2 SASEGT. The CDR3 sequence: CASSEVVTSGNHEQYF. CDR3 in DNA: TGTGCCAGCAGTGAAGTGGTGACTAGCGGGAACCACGAGCAGTACTTC.

This clone was detected once. This chain uses TRBV27 with TRBJ2-6, with D possibly being TRBD1 (6 bases). The germline CDR1 and CDR2 sequences are MNHEY and SMNVEV (reference sequence). The CDR3 is made up of 15 amino acids. Deletions cut 8 bases from V and 0 bases from J, with 11 bases between. CDR3 sequence reads: CASRRQDSGANVLTF. In DNA form, the CDR3 reads TGTGCCAGCCGAAGACAGGACTCTGGGGCCAACGTCCTGACTTTC.